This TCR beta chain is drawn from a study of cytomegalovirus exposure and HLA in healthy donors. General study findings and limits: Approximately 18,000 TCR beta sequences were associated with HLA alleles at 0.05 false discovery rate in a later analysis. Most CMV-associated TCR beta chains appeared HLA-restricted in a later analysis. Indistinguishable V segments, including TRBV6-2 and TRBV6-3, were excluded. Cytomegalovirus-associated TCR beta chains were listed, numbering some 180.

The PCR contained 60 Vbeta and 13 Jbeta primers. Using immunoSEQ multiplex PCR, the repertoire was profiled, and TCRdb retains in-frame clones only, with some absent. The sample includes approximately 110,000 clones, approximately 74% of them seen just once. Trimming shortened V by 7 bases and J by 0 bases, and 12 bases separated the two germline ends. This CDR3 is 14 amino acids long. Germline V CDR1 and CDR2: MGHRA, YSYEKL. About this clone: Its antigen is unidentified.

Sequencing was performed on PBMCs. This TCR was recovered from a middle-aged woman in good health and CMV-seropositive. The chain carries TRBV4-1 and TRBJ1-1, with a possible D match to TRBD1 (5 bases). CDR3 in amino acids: CASNLGGMNTEAFF. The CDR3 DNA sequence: TGCGCCAGCAACCTCGGGGGGATGAACACTGAAGCTTTCTTT.